This TCR beta chain was captured by sequencing in a study of T cells after yellow fever vaccination. About the research overall: Based on CD3, CD45RA, CCR7 and CD95, EM, EMRA, CM and Tscm memory subsets were sorted.

The study's findings and limits: One caveat is that FACS-sorted repertoires could contain abundant clonotypes contaminating from the bulk population. Post-booster repertoires again held most primary-vaccination clones (around 95% CD4, about 88% CD8).

With 7 bases clipped from V and 1 base from J, the junction kept 4 bases outside the gene matches. This CDR3 has 14 residues. This clonotype was observed at least ten times. The study made its TCR cDNA through 5'RACE template switching. That step introduced a universal primer site along with UMIs. TCRdb called the 5' RACE reads again in MiXCR, with one record for every CDR3 protein. This table holds 50,000 to 75,000 distinct CDR3 sequences, 5.5% to 6% found once. The sequences come from PBMCs, either bulk or a sorted T-cell subset (CD4+, CD8+, memory, or dextramer-sorted; not recorded which), collected on the day of the yellow fever booster vaccination. The receptor was isolated from a young man who received the YFV17D yellow fever vaccine. The chain has TRBV12-3 or TRBV12-4 and TRBJ1-5; TRBD1 agrees at 7 bases. CDR3 in amino acids: CASNQGQSNQPQHF. In DNA, the CDR3 is TGTGCCAGCAACCAGGGACAGAGCAATCAGCCCCAGCATTTT.